This is a list of T cell receptor beta chains from one sample in a study of beta chain features in type 1 diabetes. Produced via immunoSEQ multiplex PCR; TCRdb's table is partial and in-frame only. The sample gives over 120,000 clones, about 10% of which show up once; approximately 1.3% is in the top ten. Sequenced: naive CD4+ T cells from blood. These receptors all stem from a man younger than 30 in good health. Both conserved end residues are part of each CDR3. The order of the fields is V gene, clone size, J gene, D gene, CDR3 protein, CDR3 DNA. A D gene is named only where the DNA matches it firmly. The size entry is marked missing in some rows and otherwise reads once, few, many or a size class.

v_gene: TRBV6-6; abundance: -; j_gene: TRBJ1-6; d_gene: TRBD1; CDR3aa: CASSYSAGGLDSPLHF; CDR3nt: TGTGCCAGCAGTTACTCGGCAGGGGGCTTGGATTCACCCCTCCACTTT
v_gene: TRBV6-1; abundance: -; j_gene: TRBJ2-3; d_gene: TRBD2; CDR3aa: CASSASGGRTDTQYF; CDR3nt: TGTGCCAGCAGTGCCAGCGGGGGCAGGACAGATACGCAGTATTTT
v_gene: TRBV11-2; abundance: few; j_gene: TRBJ2-7; d_gene: TRBD1; CDR3aa: CASSASGTGGTYEQYF; CDR3nt: TGTGCCAGCAGCGCGTCCGGGACAGGGGGCACCTACGAGCAGTACTTC
v_gene: TRBV6-5; abundance: few; j_gene: TRBJ2-1; d_gene: -; CDR3aa: CASSYRQAEQFF; CDR3nt: TGTGCCAGCAGTTACCGGCAGGCTGAGCAGTTCTTC
v_gene: TRBV19; abundance: few; j_gene: TRBJ2-1; d_gene: -; CDR3aa: CASSISVGGAVVSYNEQFF; CDR3nt: TGTGCCAGTAGTATTTCTGTTGGGGGGGCGGTCGTGTCCTACAATGAGCAGTTCTTC
v_gene: TRBV18; abundance: few; j_gene: TRBJ2-7; d_gene: -; CDR3aa: CASSPGETPNREYF; CDR3nt: TGTGCCAGCTCACCAGGGGAGACGCCAAACCGGGAGTACTTC
v_gene: TRBV15; abundance: -; j_gene: TRBJ2-3; d_gene: TRBD1; CDR3aa: CATSREGTGLGTQYF; CDR3nt: TGTGCCACCAGCAGAGAGGGGACAGGTCTTGGTACGCAGTATTTT
v_gene: TRBV11-2; abundance: -; j_gene: TRBJ1-5; d_gene: -; CDR3aa: CASSLQSGNQPQHF; CDR3nt: TGTGCCAGCAGCTTACAGAGCGGCAATCAGCCCCAGCATTTT
v_gene: TRBV7-6; abundance: few; j_gene: TRBJ2-5; d_gene: -; CDR3aa: CASSLNNQETQYF; CDR3nt: TGTGCCAGCAGCTTAAACAACCAAGAGACCCAGTACTTC
v_gene: TRBV29-1; abundance: few; j_gene: TRBJ1-2; d_gene: TRBD1; CDR3aa: CSVGWTGSGYTF; CDR3nt: TGCAGCGTTGGATGGACAGGGTCTGGCTACACCTTC
v_gene: TRBV10-3; abundance: few; j_gene: TRBJ1-5; d_gene: TRBD1; CDR3aa: CAIRTTGGEQPQHF; CDR3nt: TGTGCCATCAGGACCACAGGGGGCGAGCAGCCCCAGCATTTT
v_gene: TRBV5-1; abundance: -; j_gene: TRBJ2-4; d_gene: -; CDR3aa: CASSISTTTGLAKNIQYF; CDR3nt: TGCGCCAGCAGCATCTCCACCACGACAGGCCTAGCCAAAAACATTCAGTATTTC
v_gene: TRBV6-6; abundance: few; j_gene: TRBJ2-6; d_gene: -; CDR3aa: CASSRGSGANVLTF; CDR3nt: TGTGCCAGCAGTCGGGGTTCTGGGGCCAACGTCCTGACTTTC
v_gene: TRBV7-9; abundance: many; j_gene: TRBJ1-6; d_gene: TRBD1; CDR3aa: CASSFYRDRGNSPLHF; CDR3nt: TGTGCCAGCAGCTTCTACCGGGACAGGGGAAATTCACCCCTCCACTTT
v_gene: TRBV2; abundance: -; j_gene: TRBJ2-7; d_gene: TRBD1; CDR3aa: CASSLTGDGEQYF; CDR3nt: TGTGCCAGCAGTCTGACAGGGGATGGGGAGCAGTACTTC
v_gene: TRBV5-1; abundance: few; j_gene: TRBJ2-7; d_gene: TRBD1; CDR3aa: CASSFQGQGGYEQYF; CDR3nt: TGCGCCAGCAGCTTTCAAGGACAGGGGGGTTACGAGCAGTACTTC
v_gene: TRBV6-5; abundance: few; j_gene: TRBJ1-6; d_gene: TRBD1; CDR3aa: CASRRTQGENSPLHF; CDR3nt: TGTGCCAGCAGGCGGACACAGGGGGAGAATTCACCCCTCCACTTT
v_gene: TRBV7-9; abundance: -; j_gene: TRBJ2-1; d_gene: TRBD2; CDR3aa: CASSLGSGGSYNEQFF; CDR3nt: TGTGCCAGCAGCTTAGGTAGCGGGGGATCCTACAATGAGCAGTTCTTC
v_gene: TRBV19; abundance: few; j_gene: TRBJ2-3; d_gene: -; CDR3aa: CASSRASTDTQYF; CDR3nt: TGTGCCAGTAGTAGAGCTAGCACAGATACGCAGTATTTT
v_gene: TRBV28; abundance: few; j_gene: TRBJ2-6; d_gene: TRBD1; CDR3aa: CASEQGAYPGANVLTF; CDR3nt: TGTGCCAGCGAGCAGGGGGCTTACCCTGGGGCCAACGTCCTGACTTTC
v_gene: TRBV30; abundance: many; j_gene: TRBJ1-5; d_gene: -; CDR3aa: CAWSVWQSNQPQHF; CDR3nt: TGTGCCTGGAGTGTCTGGCAGTCCAATCAGCCCCAGCATTTT
v_gene: TRBV19; abundance: few; j_gene: TRBJ2-5; d_gene: -; CDR3aa: CASSQGAQETQYF; CDR3nt: TGTGCCAGTAGTCAAGGGGCCCAAGAGACCCAGTACTTC
v_gene: TRBV2; abundance: -; j_gene: TRBJ1-5; d_gene: -; CDR3aa: CASSEAPRRQPQHF; CDR3nt: TGTGCCAGCAGTGAAGCGCCGAGGCGTCAGCCCCAGCATTTT
v_gene: TRBV5-6; abundance: few; j_gene: TRBJ2-1; d_gene: TRBD1; CDR3aa: CASRKPGQGDNEQFF; CDR3nt: TGTGCCAGCAGAAAGCCGGGACAGGGTGACAATGAGCAGTTCTTC
v_gene: TRBV6-5; abundance: -; j_gene: TRBJ2-1; d_gene: -; CDR3aa: CASSYGGANNEQFF; CDR3nt: TGTGCCAGCAGTTACGGCGGGGCGAACAATGAGCAGTTCTTC
v_gene: TRBV12-5; abundance: few; j_gene: TRBJ2-3; d_gene: TRBD1; CDR3aa: CASGMGQLTDTQYF; CDR3nt: TGTGCTAGTGGTATGGGACAGCTCACAGATACGCAGTATTTT
v_gene: TRBV6-5; abundance: -; j_gene: TRBJ1-1; d_gene: -; CDR3aa: CASSRRELNTEAFF; CDR3nt: TGTGCCAGCAGCCGAAGGGAGTTGAACACTGAAGCTTTCTTT
v_gene: TRBV25-1; abundance: few; j_gene: TRBJ2-5; d_gene: -; CDR3aa: CASSGTGGGETQYF; CDR3nt: TGTGCCAGCAGTGGAACAGGGGGAGGGGAGACCCAGTACTTC
v_gene: TRBV7-2; abundance: many; j_gene: TRBJ2-1; d_gene: -; CDR3aa: CASSRTPIHPNEQFF; CDR3nt: TGTGCCAGCAGCCGCACACCAATCCACCCCAATGAGCAGTTCTTC
v_gene: TRBV13; abundance: few; j_gene: TRBJ2-3; d_gene: TRBD1; CDR3aa: CASSLGQGATSTDTQYF; CDR3nt: TGTGCCAGCAGCTTGGGACAGGGGGCTACTAGCACAGATACGCAGTATTTT
v_gene: TRBV5-1; abundance: -; j_gene: TRBJ2-1; d_gene: -; CDR3aa: CASSLPFSYNEQFF; CDR3nt: TGCGCCAGCAGCTTGCCATTTTCCTACAATGAGCAGTTCTTC
v_gene: TRBV19; abundance: once; j_gene: TRBJ1-5; d_gene: TRBD1; CDR3aa: CASSILRGPNQPQHF; CDR3nt: TGTGCCAGTAGTATACTCAGGGGGCCAAATCAGCCCCAGCATTTT
v_gene: TRBV30; abundance: many; j_gene: TRBJ1-2; d_gene: -; CDR3aa: CASFDSPYGYTF; CDR3nt: TGTGCCTCCTTCGACAGCCCCTATGGCTACACCTTC
v_gene: TRBV28; abundance: -; j_gene: TRBJ2-2; d_gene: TRBD2; CDR3aa: CASSLGTSGNGELFF; CDR3nt: TGTGCCAGCAGTTTAGGGACTAGCGGCAACGGGGAGCTGTTTTTT
v_gene: TRBV30; abundance: -; j_gene: TRBJ1-6; d_gene: TRBD1; CDR3aa: CAWSAGGNSPLHF; CDR3nt: TGTGCCTGGAGTGCAGGGGGTAATTCACCCCTCCACTTT
v_gene: TRBV4-3; abundance: few; j_gene: TRBJ2-1; d_gene: TRBD2; CDR3aa: CASSLTSGGNEQFF; CDR3nt: TGCGCCAGCAGCCTGACTAGCGGGGGGAATGAGCAGTTCTTC
v_gene: TRBV7-2; abundance: -; j_gene: TRBJ1-6; d_gene: -; CDR3aa: CASSPKTGGNSPLHF; CDR3nt: TGTGCCAGCAGCCCGAAGACAGGAGGCAATTCACCCCTCCACTTT
v_gene: TRBV14; abundance: many; j_gene: TRBJ2-1; d_gene: TRBD2; CDR3aa: CASSQDERGTSDEQFF; CDR3nt: TGTGCCAGCAGCCAAGATGAGCGGGGGACCTCGGATGAGCAGTTCTTC
v_gene: TRBV30; abundance: -; j_gene: TRBJ1-5; d_gene: TRBD1; CDR3aa: CAWSGQGNQPQHF; CDR3nt: TGTGCCTGGAGCGGACAGGGCAATCAGCCCCAGCATTTT
v_gene: TRBV5-4; abundance: -; j_gene: TRBJ1-5; d_gene: -; CDR3aa: CASSLAGGENQPQHF; CDR3nt: TGTGCCAGCAGCTTGGCTGGGGGCGAAAATCAGCCCCAGCATTTT
v_gene: TRBV30; abundance: many; j_gene: TRBJ2-4; d_gene: -; CDR3aa: CACRDKNIQYF; CDR3nt: TGTGCCTGCCGGGACAAAAACATTCAGTACTTC
v_gene: TRBV7-3; abundance: -; j_gene: TRBJ2-3; d_gene: -; CDR3aa: CASSLLGPGDTQYF; CDR3nt: TGTGCCAGCAGCTTACTCGGGCCGGGGGATACGCAGTATTTT
v_gene: TRBV5-1; abundance: many; j_gene: TRBJ1-4; d_gene: -; CDR3aa: CASSLDRQDKLFF; CDR3nt: TGCGCCAGCAGCTTGGACAGGCAAGATAAACTGTTTTTT
v_gene: TRBV9; abundance: few; j_gene: TRBJ2-1; d_gene: TRBD2; CDR3aa: CASSVQGRGGVYEQFF; CDR3nt: TGTGCCAGCAGCGTACAGGGGCGGGGGGGCGTATATGAGCAGTTCTTC
v_gene: TRBV30; abundance: few; j_gene: TRBJ2-7; d_gene: -; CDR3aa: CAWSEDKYEQYF; CDR3nt: TGTGCCTGGAGCGAAGACAAGTACGAGCAGTACTTC
v_gene: TRBV7-2; abundance: few; j_gene: TRBJ2-2; d_gene: TRBD1; CDR3aa: CASSLDRGWGELFF; CDR3nt: TGTGCCAGCAGCTTGGACAGGGGGTGGGGGGAGCTGTTTTTT
v_gene: TRBV7-2; abundance: -; j_gene: TRBJ1-2; d_gene: -; CDR3aa: CASSGRRQAPNYGYTF; CDR3nt: TGTGCCAGCAGCGGCCGCAGACAAGCCCCTAACTATGGCTACACCTTC
v_gene: TRBV10-3; abundance: -; j_gene: TRBJ2-1; d_gene: TRBD1; CDR3aa: CAISESRVRGLNEQFF; CDR3nt: TGTGCCATCAGTGAGTCCCGGGTCAGGGGGCTCAATGAGCAGTTCTTC
v_gene: TRBV29-1; abundance: few; j_gene: TRBJ1-1; d_gene: -; CDR3aa: CSTGGNTEAFF; CDR3nt: TGCAGCACGGGGGGTAACACTGAAGCTTTCTTT
v_gene: TRBV7-3; abundance: few; j_gene: TRBJ1-4; d_gene: -; CDR3aa: CASSFGVNEKLFF; CDR3nt: TGTGCCAGCAGCTTCGGGGTTAATGAAAAACTGTTTTTT
v_gene: TRBV30; abundance: many; j_gene: TRBJ1-2; d_gene: -; CDR3aa: CAWDRNYGYTF; CDR3nt: TGTGCCTGGGACAGGAACTATGGCTACACCTTC
v_gene: TRBV4-1; abundance: few; j_gene: TRBJ2-7; d_gene: TRBD2; CDR3aa: CASSHPGGQEQYF; CDR3nt: TGCGCCAGCAGCCACCCGGGGGGGCAGGAGCAGTACTTC
v_gene: TRBV19; abundance: many; j_gene: TRBJ2-5; d_gene: TRBD1; CDR3aa: CASRDRPEETQYF; CDR3nt: TGTGCCAGTCGGGACAGACCTGAAGAGACCCAGTACTTC